This TCR beta chain was recovered during a study of graft-versus-host responses after intestinal transplantation. Turning to the study itself: Tacrolimus and steroids were given for 2 to 3 years to all recipients after anti-thymocyte globulin induction. Overall study results and limits: Individuals who had graft-donor T cell macrochimerism had allografts that showed high graft-versus-host to host-versus-graft clonal ratios.

The V end lost 5 bases, the J end lost 0 bases, and 8 bases lay between the germline ends. Germline-derived CDR1 and CDR2 are SGHRS and YFSETQ. CDR3 length equals 13 residues. TCRdb's copy holds only in-frame clones and misses some; the assay was immunoSEQ multiplex PCR. This sample carries about 97,000 clones, roughly nine tenths of them seen once, and the ten largest clones take roughly 0.17%. Comment on this clone: The antigen remains undetermined.

The gene calls are TRBV5-1 and TRBJ1-1, with no clear D. This TCR came from a human donor who was the organ donor for an intestinal transplant. The sequencing used unstimulated CD4+ T cells sorted from spleen or lymph node cells, collected before transplant. DNA of the CDR3: TGCGCCAGCAGGAAGAGCTTGAACACTGAAGCTTTCTTT. Residues: CASRKSLNTEAFF.